The entry below gives a single T cell receptor (beta chain) sequence along with its context. What it binds is not known. Losses at the gene ends were 6 bases for V and 4 bases for J; bases not matched to a gene: 5. Germline lookup yields CDR1 KGHSH and CDR2 LQKENI. There are 14 residues in the CDR3. The data derive from a study of chemoradiotherapy in HPV16-positive cancers. Sequenced by immunoSEQ multiplex PCR; TCRdb stores in-frame clones only, minus some. The top ten hold 4.8% of the sample, which has about 32,000 clones, around 88% seen once. Overall study results and limits: Non-HPV-specific T cells did not expand in tumors during treatment, whereas candidate HPV-specific clones and E7-related motifs did.

Repertoires were sampled repeatedly during chemoradiotherapy. The receptor's source is a human donor with HPV-associated anogenital cancer. Specimen: blood, collected from a patient who underwent chemoradiotherapy. The chain recombines TRBV18 with TRBJ1-2; 10 positions match TRBD1. The CDR3 loop reads CASSPGQGGYGYTF. CDR3 sequence (DNA): TGTGCCAGCTCCCCCGGACAGGGGGGCTATGGCTACACCTTC. Full variable domain (missing parts from reference TRBV18 and TRBJ1-2): NAGVMQNPRHLVRRRGQEARLRCSPMKGHSHVYWYRQLPEEGLKFMVYLQKENIIDESGMPKERFSAEFPKEGPSILRIQQVVRGDSAAYFCASSPGQGGYGYTFGSGTRLTVV.